This T cell receptor (beta chain) was sequenced during a study of shared clonotypes between healthy human individuals. Germline V gives CDR1 SGHDN, CDR2 FVKESK. The CDR3 has 15 amino acids. V lost 1 base to trimming and J lost 4 bases, with 13 bases between them. Libraries were prepared by immunoSEQ multiplex PCR; TCRdb keeps only in-frame clonotypes and omits some of them. The data show about 690,000 clones, roughly 88% seen once. The J gene is TRBJ1-1, the V gene TRBV14, with a tentative D call TRBD1 (5 bases). The sample taken for sequencing was memory CD8+ T cells from PBMCs. Subset described: CD45RO+ cells pooled with CCR7-negative TemRA cells. This TCR was recovered from a man aged 18 to 29 in good health. Some clones in this sample may be carry-over from other donors' samples. The CDR3 DNA sequence: TGTGCCAGCAGCCAAGTCCTCTCTGGGGGCACTGAAGCTTTCTTT. It codes for CASSQVLSGGTEAFF.